The sample holds a few counts of the clone carrying this TCR beta chain. These data are taken from a study of metastatic and nonmetastatic thyroid tumors. Each patient went into thyroid surgery without having received any treatment. Authors' methods: The study built a papillary thyroid cancer distant-metastasis classifier from CDR3 differences across clinicopathological groups. TCRdb re-called the PCR reads via MiXCR. The V and J calls follow TCRdb's processing rather than the paper's. The data show tens of thousands of clones, about 29% seen once. CDR1 is MRHNA, CDR2 SNTAGT, per germline. CDR3 length: 15 residues. V was clipped by 5 bases and J by 0 bases, with 11 bases between them.

J is TRBJ1-3 and V is TRBV6-4; D may be TRBD1 (5 bases). Material: blood. The sequence derives from a male donor with papillary thyroid cancer or a benign thyroid nodule (not recorded which). Some clones in this sample may be carry-over from other donors' samples. CDR3: CASSPDSSSGNTIYF. The CDR3 DNA reads as TGTGCCAGCAGTCCCGACAGCAGCTCTGGAAACACCATATATTTT.